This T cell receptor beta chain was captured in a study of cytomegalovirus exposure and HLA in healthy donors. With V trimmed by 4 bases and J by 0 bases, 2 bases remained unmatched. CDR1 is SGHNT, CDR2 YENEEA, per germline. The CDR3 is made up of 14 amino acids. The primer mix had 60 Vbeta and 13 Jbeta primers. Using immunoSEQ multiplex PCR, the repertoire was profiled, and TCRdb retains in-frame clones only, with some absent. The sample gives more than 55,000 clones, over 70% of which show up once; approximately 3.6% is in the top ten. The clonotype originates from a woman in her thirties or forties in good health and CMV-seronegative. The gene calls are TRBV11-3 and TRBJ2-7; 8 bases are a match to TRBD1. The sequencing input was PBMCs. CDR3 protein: CASSSTGDSYEQYF. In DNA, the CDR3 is TGTGCCAGCAGCTCGACAGGGGACTCCTACGAGCAGTACTTC.